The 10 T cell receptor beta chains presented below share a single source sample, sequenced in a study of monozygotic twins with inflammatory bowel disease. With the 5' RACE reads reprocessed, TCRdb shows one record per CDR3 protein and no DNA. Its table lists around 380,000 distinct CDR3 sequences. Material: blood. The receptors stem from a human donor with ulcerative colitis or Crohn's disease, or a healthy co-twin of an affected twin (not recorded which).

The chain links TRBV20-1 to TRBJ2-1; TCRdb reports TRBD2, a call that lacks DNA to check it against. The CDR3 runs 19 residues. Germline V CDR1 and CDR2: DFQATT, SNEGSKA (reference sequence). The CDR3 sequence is CSARVASGGLRGSYNEQFF.

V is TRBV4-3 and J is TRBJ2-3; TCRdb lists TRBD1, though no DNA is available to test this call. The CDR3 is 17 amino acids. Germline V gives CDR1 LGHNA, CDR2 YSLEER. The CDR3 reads CASSQETGTPSTDTQYF.

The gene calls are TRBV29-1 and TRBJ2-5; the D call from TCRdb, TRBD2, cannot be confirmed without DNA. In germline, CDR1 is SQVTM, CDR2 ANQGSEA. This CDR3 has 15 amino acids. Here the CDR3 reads CSAPQTSGPLGTQYF.

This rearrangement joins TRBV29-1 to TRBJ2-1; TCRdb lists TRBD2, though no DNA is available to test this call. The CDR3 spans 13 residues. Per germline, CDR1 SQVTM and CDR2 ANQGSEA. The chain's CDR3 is CSAPSGSVGEQFF.

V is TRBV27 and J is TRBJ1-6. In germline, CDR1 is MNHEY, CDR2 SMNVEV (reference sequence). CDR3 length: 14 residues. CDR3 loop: CASSARRGSSPLHF.

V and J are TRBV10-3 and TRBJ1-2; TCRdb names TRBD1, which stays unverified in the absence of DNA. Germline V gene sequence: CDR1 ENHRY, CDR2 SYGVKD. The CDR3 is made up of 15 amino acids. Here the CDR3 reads CAIGTPDSPIYGYTF.

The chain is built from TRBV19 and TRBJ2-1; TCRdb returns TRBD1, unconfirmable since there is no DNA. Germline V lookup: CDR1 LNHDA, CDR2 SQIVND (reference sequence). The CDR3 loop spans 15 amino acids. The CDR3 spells CATSFTVHSYNEQFF.

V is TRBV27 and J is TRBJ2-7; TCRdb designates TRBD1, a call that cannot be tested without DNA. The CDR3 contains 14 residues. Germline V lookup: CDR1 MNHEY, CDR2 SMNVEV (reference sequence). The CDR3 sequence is CASSSGQRSYEQYF.

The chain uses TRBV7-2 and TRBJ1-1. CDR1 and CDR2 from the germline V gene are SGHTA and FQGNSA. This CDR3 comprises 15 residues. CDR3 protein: CASSFVTVTNTEAFF. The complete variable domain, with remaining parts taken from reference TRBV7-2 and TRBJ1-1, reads GAGVSQSPSNKVTEKGKDVELRCDPISGHTALYWYRQSLGQGLEFLIYFQGNSAPDKSGLPSDRFSAERTGGSVSTLTIQRTQQEDSAVYLCASSFVTVTNTEAFFGQGTRLTVV.

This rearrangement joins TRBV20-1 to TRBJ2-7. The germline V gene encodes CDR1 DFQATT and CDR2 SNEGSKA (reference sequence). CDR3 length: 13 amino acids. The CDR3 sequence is CSAREGFAYEQYF.